What follows describes a single T cell receptor (beta chain). This clone was found once. Its specific antigen is unknown. Base qualities are not recorded, but no much larger clone differs from it by a single base. The entry originates in a study of CD8+ T cells in alopecia areata (dated by TCRdb to 2017 to 2018). Notes on the research overall: The treated patients took part in an open-label pilot trial in which moderate-to-severe alopecia areata was treated with oral tofacitinib at 5 to 10 mg twice daily. Patients received tofacitinib for 6 to 18 months and were then followed off drug for 6 months to check for delayed response and recurrence. For the treated patients, the SALT score, which quantifies what percentage of scalp surface area is affected, served as the measure of disease severity. In both human patients and the C3H/HeJ mouse model, the study applied high-throughput TCRbeta sequencing to look at T cell clonal expansion in alopecia areata. Human TCRbeta sequencing covered scalp tissue and sorted CD4+ and CD8+ peripheral blood T cells from patchy and totalis/universalis alopecia areata patients and healthy controls. Patients on tofacitinib were biopsied at baseline and after 4 and 24 weeks of treatment, and several of the patients also had a later scalp biopsy. Scalp clonality was compared across normal scalp (n=4), patchy alopecia areata scalp (n=8), and alopecia totalis/universalis scalp (n=8). RNA came from the PAXgene miRNA kit for fixed scalp, the miRNeasy kit for PBMCs, and the RNeasy kit for mouse skin. immunoSEQ multiplex PCR using 35 Vbeta forward primers and 13 Jbeta reverse primers was used to amplify TCRbeta CDR3 regions. Here is what the overall study found, with its caveats: Shared TCR sequences between patients were less evident than in mice, which may be partly attributable to HLA diversity in the patient population. The treated cohort was small, with a single nonresponder, so links between baseline CD8+ expansion and response need larger studies. Compared with normal scalp, lesional scalp, particularly in alopecia totalis/universalis, had higher clonality and more expanded CD8+ clones, which suggests antigenic drive. Unlike mouse skin, where gammadelta T cells dominate, normal human skin contains resident alphabeta T cells that get sequenced too, which complicates analysis of the scalp TCR repertoire. Tofacitinib significantly decreased scalp clonality and the number of expanded CD8+ clones among the top 100 scalp clones. During tofacitinib treatment, many expanded lesional clones stuck around in both scalp and blood, and this persistence may partly explain why relapse happens after treatment is stopped.

Libraries came from the immunoSEQ multiplex PCR assay. To provide template for TCR sequencing, every sample had RNA extracted and reverse transcribed into cDNA. SuperScript III was used to make first-strand cDNA, primed with a 2:1 mix of oligo-dT and random hexamers. A synthetic immune receptor repertoire was used to measure amplification bias, and any remaining bias was corrected computationally. The authors' analysis ran thus. Raw reads were preprocessed to remove errors, and CDR3 was defined by IMGT conventions from the conserved cysteine to phenylalanine. Clonality was calculated as 1 minus Shannon entropy normalized by log2 of the number of productive unique TCRs. Whether scalp clones were CD4 or CD8 was inferred by matching scalp TCRbeta sequences against CD4 and CD8 repertoires sorted from blood. Held by TCRdb, this immuneACCESS table contains in-frame sequences only and omits some clones. Under half of the omission traces to an unresolved V gene where checked; the cause of the rest is unknown. Clonal size and the V and J genes are those of that table, whereas D and trimming came from the DNA. The sample has some 110,000 clones on record, around three fifths of them singletons. About 12% of the sample is held by the ten biggest clonotypes.

Its CDR3 holds 17 amino acids, cysteine through phenylalanine. The read is trimmed to its CDR3 DNA, 51 bases read in frame from base 1. V and J lose 4 bases and 3 bases, and a span of 22 bases separates them. Looking up the germline V gene (reference sequence) yields CDR1 MNHEY and CDR2 SMNVEV. This specimen's time point label, interpreted: around 26 weeks on oral tofacitinib. The treatment or condition label corresponds to: oral pan-JAK inhibitor, 5-10 mg twice daily. Peripheral blood and lesional scalp punch biopsies were obtained from patients with alopecia areata. PBMCs were isolated by density centrifugation and stained for CD3, CD4 and CD8, after which CD4+ and CD8+ T cells were sorted on a FACSAria.

The sample here was CD8+ T cells sorted from blood, taken at week 24, from a patient treated with tofacitinib. The V gene is TRBV27 and the J gene is TRBJ2-7; D gene: possibly TRBD1, on 6 matching bases. The TCR originated in a human donor with alopecia areata. The CDR3 region: CASSSPTGRYAGYEQYF. The DNA sequence is TGTGCCAGCAGTTCTCCGACAGGAAGGTACGCGGGCTACGAGCAGTACTTC.